The next 12 T cell receptor beta chains were all read from a single sample in a study of cytomegalovirus exposure and HLA in healthy donors. 60 Vbeta and 13 Jbeta primers were used in PCR. Repertoires were generated with immunoSEQ multiplex PCR, while TCRdb's copy carries only in-frame clones and drops some. This sample yields approximately 250,000 clones, of which around 80% are seen a single time; roughly 0.45% belongs to the top ten. Sequencing was performed on PBMCs. Source of these receptors: a boy aged 5-17 years in good health and CMV-seronegative.

The genes are TRBV5-1 and TRBJ2-3; unclear D gene. Germline CDR1 SGHRS, CDR2 YFSETQ. This CDR3 is 13 amino acids long. The V end was cut by 4 bases, the J end by 6 bases, with 12 bases between. CDR3 DNA: TGCGCCAGCAGCCCCCGCACTTCTGATACGCAGTATTTT. Protein sequence: CASSPRTSDTQYF.

This clone was seen a few times. The chain combines TRBV27 with TRBJ2-2; TRBD2 is a possible D gene (5 bases). CDR1 and CDR2 (germline): MNHEY, SMNVEV (reference sequence). V lost 3 bases, J lost 7 bases, and 12 bases lay in between. This CDR3 region has 14 residues. In DNA form, the CDR3 reads TGTGCCAGCAGTTTCGATCGCGCGGGCGGGGAGCTGTTTTTT. This sequence encodes CASSFDRAGGELFF.

This clone has a single count. The J gene is TRBJ2-5, the V gene TRBV27, with TRBD2 identical over 13 bases. Germline CDR1 and CDR2: MNHEY and SMNVEV (reference sequence). The trim removed 3 bases at V and 4 bases at J, leaving 8 bases unmatched. The CDR3 consists of 17 residues. As DNA, the CDR3 is TGTGCCAGCAGTTTCCGGGGACTAGCGGGGTACGGAGAGACCCAGTACTTC. Protein sequence: CASSFRGLAGYGETQYF.

The chain joins TRBV6-1 to TRBJ2-7; tentative D call: TRBD1 (6 bases). Looked up from germline, CDR1 is MNHNS and CDR2 is SASEGT. The V end lost 7 bases, the J end lost 0 bases, and 13 bases lay between the germline ends. The CDR3 has 14 amino acids. CDR3 sequence: CASTTGRSSYEQYF. CDR3 DNA: TGTGCCAGCACGACAGGACGAAGCTCCTACGAGCAGTACTTC.

V is TRBV5-1 and J is TRBJ2-5; D unresolved. The CDR3 is 13 residues long. Trimming pared 1 base from V and 5 bases from J, leaving 9 bases between. Germline lookup yields CDR1 SGHRS and CDR2 YFSETQ. CDR3: CASSLSVDETQYF. DNA for the CDR3: TGCGCCAGCAGCTTGAGCGTCGACGAGACCCAGTACTTC.

CDR3 sequence reads: CASSLDRGNEQFF. The DNA for the CDR3 is TGCGCCAGCAGCTTGGACAGGGGGAATGAGCAGTTCTTC. This sequence joins TRBV5-1 and TRBJ2-1, with 8 bases that match TRBD1. V dropped 0 bases and J dropped 7; count of bases not matched to a gene: 0. Germline V gives CDR1 SGHRS, CDR2 YFSETQ. This CDR3 is built from 13 residues. The whole variable domain, remainder taken from reference TRBV5-1 and TRBJ2-1, is KAGVTQTPRYLIKTRGQQVTLSCSPISGHRSVSWYQQTPGQGLQFLFEYFSETQRNKGNFPGRFSGRQFSNSRSEMNVSTLELGDSALYLCASSLDRGNEQFFGPGTRLTVL.

The CDR3 DNA sequence: TGTGCCTGGAGTGTACTTAGGACAGCAGTTATGAACACTGAAGCTTTCTTT. It encodes CAWSVLRTAVMNTEAFF. The V call is TRBV30, the J call TRBJ1-1; the D gene is possibly TRBD1 (6 bases). With 0 bases removed from V and 0 bases from J, the gap between germline ends came to 17 bases. Germline CDR1 GTSNPN, CDR2 SVGIG (reference sequence). The CDR3 contains 17 residues.

This chain uses TRBV13 with TRBJ2-1; 11 bases fit TRBD2. The CDR3 is 15 amino acids. With 5 bases clipped from V and 6 bases from J, the junction kept 6 bases outside the gene matches. The germline CDR1 and CDR2 sequences are PRHDT and FYEKMQ (reference sequence). The CDR3 loop reads CASSDGLAGLNEQFF. The DNA for the CDR3 is TGTGCCAGCAGCGACGGACTAGCGGGCCTCAATGAGCAGTTCTTC. The whole variable domain, filled in from reference TRBV13 and TRBJ2-1, reads AAGVIQSPRHLIKEKRETATLKCYPIPRHDTVYWYQQGPGQDPQFLISFYEKMQSDKGSIPDRFSAQQFSDYHSELNMSSLELGDSALYFCASSDGLAGLNEQFFGPGTRLTVL.

J is TRBJ1-2 and V is TRBV5-1; maybe TRBD1 (6 bases). The ends were cut back, 4 bases at V and 8 bases at J, with 21 bases in the middle. Germline V gene sequence: CDR1 SGHRS, CDR2 YFSETQ. The CDR3 is 15 residues long. Written as DNA, the CDR3 is TGCGCCAGCAGCCCAACAGGGCCTGGGCGGTGGGGCTACACCTTC. Protein: CASSPTGPGRWGYTF.

The chain uses TRBV5-5 and TRBJ1-2; 9 bases fit TRBD1. The CDR3 is 16 residues long. CDR1 and CDR2 (germline): SGHKS, YYEKEE (reference sequence). After removal of 2 bases from V and 4 bases from J, the junction contained 9 bases not matched to a gene. CDR3 region: CASSFPTGGQTYGYTF. The CDR3 DNA sequence: TGTGCCAGCAGCTTTCCAACAGGGGGCCAAACCTATGGCTACACCTTC.

CDR3 DNA: TGTGCCACTTGGACTAGCGGGCTCCTTTACAATGAGCAGTTCTTC. Encoded protein: CATWTSGLLYNEQFF. The J gene is TRBJ2-1, the V gene TRBV10-3, with 11 bases aligning to TRBD2. Germline loops: CDR1 ENHRY, CDR2 SYGVKD. The CDR3 is 15 residues long. With 10 bases clipped from V and 4 bases from J, the junction kept 9 bases outside the gene matches.

This clone was counted only a few times. This sequence joins TRBV5-1 and TRBJ2-6; 10 nucleotides align to TRBD2. The CDR3 runs to 17 residues. J was trimmed by 3 bases and V by 4 bases; bases with no gene match: 7. Germline V CDR1 and CDR2: SGHRS, YFSETQ. The CDR3 is CASSSGGAAVGANVLTF. The CDR3 DNA sequence: TGCGCCAGCAGCAGCGGGGGGGCGGCGGTTGGGGCCAACGTCCTGACTTTC.